Presented here are 7 T cell receptor beta chains from one specimen sequenced in a study of human T cells and chemical hapten exposure. The sample's time point: pre-sensitization, week 0. Regarding treatment: therapeutic diphenylcyclopropenone sensitization with weekly scalp DPC. From the RACE reads, TCRdb called clonotypes with MiXCR, one entry per CDR3 protein. The sample lists roughly 380,000 distinct CDR3 sequences, roughly 5% occurring once. Sequencing was performed on whole blood, taken in connection with sensitization to the hapten diphenylcyclopropenone (DPC). Receptors were obtained from a woman between 45 and 60 years old with alopecia areata. Some clones in this sample may be carry-over from other donors' samples.

This clonotype was recorded a few times. V gene TRBV5-4 combines with J gene TRBJ2-3; possible D gene TRBD1, 6 bases. Trimming removed 0 bases from V and 1 base from J, with 12 bases in between. Germline CDR1 reads SGHNT; CDR2 reads YYREEE (reference sequence). This CDR3 region has 16 residues. The CDR3 loop reads CASSLAGVPGTDTQYF. CDR3 sequence (DNA): TGTGCCAGCAGCTTGGCAGGGGTGCCGGGCACAGATACGCAGTATTTT.

This clonotype was seen many times. This chain connects TRBV29-1 to TRBJ1-1; no firm D call. V gave up 2 bases and J gave up 4 bases, with 8 bases separating them. The CDR3 runs to 12 residues. Germline lookup yields CDR1 SQVTM and CDR2 ANQGSEA. The DNA for the CDR3 is TGCAGCGTTGAACCAAGGGTCACTGAAGCTTTCTTT. This sequence encodes CSVEPRVTEAFF. The whole variable domain, filled in from reference TRBV29-1 and TRBJ1-1, reads SAVISQKPSRDICQRGTSLTIQCQVDSQVTMMFWYRQQPGQSLTLIATANQGSEATYESGFVIDKFPISRPNLTFSTLTVSNMSPEDSSIYLCSVEPRVTEAFFGQGTRLTVV.

Many counts were recorded for this clonotype. The rearrangement uses TRBV12-3 or TRBV12-4 and TRBJ2-7; a possible D gene is TRBD2 (5 bases). Trimming left V 5 bases short and J 4 bases short, with 21 bases between. There are 16 residues in the CDR3. CDR3: CASSSPSGEGGYEQYF. In DNA form, the CDR3 reads TGTGCCAGCAGTAGCCCCTCCGGGGAAGGCGGGTACGAGCAGTACTTC.

This clonotype was observed at least ten times. The chain uses TRBV6-2 or TRBV6-3 and TRBJ2-7; 13 bases match TRBD2. The CDR3 covers 15 residues. Unmatched junction bases numbered 3, after V lost 6 bases and J lost 1 base. Germline V gene data show CDR1 as MNHEY and CDR2 as SVGEGT. Written as DNA, the CDR3 is TGTGCCAGCAGACCGACTAGCGGGAGGTCCTACGAGCAGTACTTC. Protein: CASRPTSGRSYEQYF.

This clonotype was observed at least ten times. As DNA, the CDR3 is TGTGCCATCCGACAGGGACATAATTCACCCCTCCACTTT. This encodes CAIRQGHNSPLHF. The V gene is TRBV15, the J gene TRBJ1-6; TRBD1 aligns across 7 bases. J was trimmed by 5 bases and V by 10 bases; bases with no gene match: 5. The length of the CDR3 is 13 residues. Germline V CDR1 and CDR2: LNHNV, YYDKDF (reference sequence).

At least ten counts were recorded for this clonotype. V and J are TRBV20-1 and TRBJ2-2, with 12 bases aligning to TRBD2. J gave up 5 bases and V 5 bases, and 12 bases lay outside the gene matches. Germline V lookup: CDR1 DFQATT, CDR2 SNEGSKA (reference sequence). This CDR3 region has 17 residues. CDR3: CSARLAGGRLGTGELFF. The CDR3 DNA reads as TGCAGTGCTCGTCTAGCGGGAGGGAGATTAGGAACCGGGGAGCTGTTTTTT.

The table lists this clonotype with many counts. CDR3 in amino acids: CASSSRLGGRDTQYF. DNA for the CDR3: TGTGCCAGCAGCTCCCGGTTGGGGGGTAGGGATACGCAGTATTTT. The chain couples TRBV7-2 to TRBJ2-3; tentatively, D is TRBD2 (6 bases). The germline gives CDR1 SGHTA, CDR2 FQGNSA. This CDR3 contains 15 residues. Deletions cut 4 bases from V and 6 bases from J, with 17 bases between.